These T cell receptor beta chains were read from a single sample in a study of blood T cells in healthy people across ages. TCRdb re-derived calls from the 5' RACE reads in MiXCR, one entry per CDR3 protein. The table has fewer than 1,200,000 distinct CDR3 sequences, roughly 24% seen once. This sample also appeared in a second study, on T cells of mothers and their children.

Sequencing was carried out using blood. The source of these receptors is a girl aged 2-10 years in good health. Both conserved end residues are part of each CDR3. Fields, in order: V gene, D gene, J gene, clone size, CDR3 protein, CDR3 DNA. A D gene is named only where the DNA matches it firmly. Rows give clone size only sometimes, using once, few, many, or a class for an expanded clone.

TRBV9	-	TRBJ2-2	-	CASSEHLAGELFF	TGTGCCAGCAGCGAGCACCTAGCGGGGGAGCTGTTTTTT
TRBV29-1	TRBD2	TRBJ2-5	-	CSVSRLAGGQETQYF	TGCAGCGTTTCGAGACTAGCGGGAGGGCAAGAGACCCAGTACTTC
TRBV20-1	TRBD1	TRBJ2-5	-	CSANRGVQETQYF	TGCAGTGCTAACAGGGGGGTCCAGGAGACCCAGTACTTC
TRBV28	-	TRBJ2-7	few	CASSFWGGASSYEQYF	TGTGCCAGCAGTTTTTGGGGCGGGGCCAGCTCCTACGAGCAGTACTTC
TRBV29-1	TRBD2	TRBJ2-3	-	CSVDLLAGSTDTQYF	TGCAGCGTTGACCTCCTAGCGGGTAGCACAGATACGCAGTATTTT
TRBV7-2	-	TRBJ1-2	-	CASSLDRSGYTF	TGTGCCAGCAGCTTAGACAGGAGTGGCTACACCTTC
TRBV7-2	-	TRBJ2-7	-	CASSLSKGSGYEQYF	TGTGCCAGCAGCTTATCCAAGGGGAGTGGCTACGAGCAGTACTTC
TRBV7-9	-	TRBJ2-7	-	CASSPTADAEQYF	TGTGCCAGCAGCCCCACCGCGGATGCCGAGCAGTACTTC
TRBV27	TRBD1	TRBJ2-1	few	CASSLGGTGSWHEQFF	TGTGCCAGCAGTTTAGGTGGGACAGGGTCATGGCATGAGCAGTTCTTC
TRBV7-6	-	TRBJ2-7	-	CASSLREFDFYEQYF	TGTGCCAGCAGCTTGAGGGAATTCGACTTCTACGAGCAGTACTTC
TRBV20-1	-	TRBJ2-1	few	CSASPSGPTNEQFF	TGCAGTGCTAGTCCCAGCGGGCCTACCAATGAGCAGTTCTTC
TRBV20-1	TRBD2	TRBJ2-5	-	CSARDMGLAGGRLETQYF	TGCAGTGCTAGAGATATGGGGCTAGCGGGAGGAAGATTGGAGACCCAGTACTTC
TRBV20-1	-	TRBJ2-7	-	CSARVSPLDYDHEQYF	TGCAGTGCTAGAGTGAGTCCCCTTGACTACGACCACGAGCAGTACTTC
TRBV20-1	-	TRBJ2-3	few	CSARATSSTQYF	TGCAGTGCTAGGGCCACTAGCTCTACGCAGTATTTT
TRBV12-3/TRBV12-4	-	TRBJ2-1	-	CASSSSGAMYNEQFF	TGTGCCAGCAGTTCCTCGGGCGCCATGTACAATGAGCAGTTCTTC
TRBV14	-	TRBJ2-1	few	CASSQDSPGKRHNEQFF	TGTGCCAGCAGCCAAGATTCCCCGGGAAAACGGCACAATGAGCAGTTCTTC
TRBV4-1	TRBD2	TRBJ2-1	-	CASSHLSGRRGDNEQFF	TGCGCCAGCAGCCACCTTAGCGGGAGGCGGGGGGACAATGAGCAGTTCTTC
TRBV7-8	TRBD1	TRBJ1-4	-	CASKAVGGTGHEKLFF	TGTGCCAGCAAGGCCGTCGGGGGGACAGGGCACGAAAAACTGTTTTTT
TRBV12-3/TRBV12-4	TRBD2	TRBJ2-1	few	CASRMGLAGADNSEQFF	TGTGCCAGCAGAATGGGACTAGCGGGGGCGGACAATAGTGAGCAGTTCTTC
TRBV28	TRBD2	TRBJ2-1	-	CASSPTLLAGDEDEQFF	TGTGCCAGCAGTCCTACCCTTCTAGCGGGAGATGAGGATGAGCAGTTCTTC
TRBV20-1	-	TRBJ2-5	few	CSAGFLVGETQYF	TGCAGTGCTGGTTTTCTCGTAGGGGAGACCCAGTACTTC
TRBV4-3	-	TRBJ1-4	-	CASSRYVGRDNEKLFF	TGCGCCAGCAGCCGATATGTGGGACGGGATAATGAAAAACTGTTTTTT
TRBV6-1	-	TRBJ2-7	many	CASSEGWGRYEQYF	TGTGCCAGCAGTGAAGGCTGGGGCCGCTACGAGCAGTACTTC